The 7 T cell receptor beta chains below were found in one sample sequenced in a study of PD-L1 blockade in urothelial cancer. Data came from immunoSEQ multiplex PCR; TCRdb stores just in-frame clones and leaves some out. The sample comprises 29,000 or so clones, about 90% of which are singletons, and approximately 3.1% rests with the top ten. The material sequenced was PBMCs, taken around atezolizumab (anti-PD-L1) treatment. The receptors stem from a man between 45 and 60 years old with urothelial cancer.

This chain uses TRBV5-1 with TRBJ2-5; 7 bases map to TRBD2. In germline, CDR1 is SGHRS, CDR2 YFSETQ. This CDR3 spans 13 amino acids. This CDR3 reads CGNAGVGVETQYF. CDR3 coding DNA: TGCGGTAACGCGGGAGTGGGGGTCGAGACCCAGTACTTC.

The rearrangement links TRBV28 to TRBJ2-7; tentative D call: TRBD1 (6 bases). Trimming cost V 2 bases and J 1 base, with 6 bases left between them. CDR1 and CDR2 from the germline V gene are MDHEN and SYDVKM. This CDR3 has 13 amino acids. The chain's CDR3 is CASSLTGSYEQYF. The CDR3 region has the DNA TGTGCCAGCAGTTTAACAGGGTCCTACGAGCAGTACTTC.

V and J are TRBV15 and TRBJ2-1; the D is unclear. With 0 bases removed from V and 9 bases from J, the gap between germline ends came to 9 bases. CDR3 length: 13 residues. Germline lookup yields CDR1 LNHNV and CDR2 YYDKDF (reference sequence). This CDR3 reads CATSRDTSVEQFF. In DNA, the CDR3 is TGTGCCACCAGCAGAGATACGAGCGTTGAGCAGTTCTTC.

J is TRBJ2-3 and V is TRBV6-4, with 12 bases aligning to TRBD2. With V trimmed by 2 bases and J by 1 base, 4 bases remained unmatched. Germline CDR1 MRHNA, CDR2 SNTAGT. This CDR3 spans 17 amino acids. CDR3 in amino acids: CASSDTSSGGGTDTQYF. CDR3 DNA sequence: TGTGCCAGCAGTGACACCTCTAGCGGGGGGGGCACAGATACGCAGTATTTT.

The J gene is TRBJ1-3, the V gene TRBV6-4; the match to TRBD1 covers 9 bases. The V gene's germline CDR1 is MRHNA and CDR2 SNTAGT. The length of the CDR3 is 19 residues. The trim removed 6 bases at V and 2 bases at J, leaving 17 bases unmatched. In DNA, the CDR3 is TGTGCCAGCAGGTCACCGGGACAGGGACGTCGGGAGGCTGGAAACACCATATATTTT. This translates into CASRSPGQGRREAGNTIYF.

The chain is built from TRBV5-1 and TRBJ2-5, with 8 nucleotides matching TRBD2. From germline, CDR1 is SGHRS and CDR2 YFSETQ. This CDR3 region has 14 residues. J was trimmed by 5 bases and V by 1 base; bases with no gene match: 4. CDR3 sequence: CASSLTGGGETQYF. CDR3 bases: TGCGCCAGCAGCTTGACCGGGGGGGGTGAGACCCAGTACTTC. The entire variable domain, with the rest obtained from reference TRBV5-1 and TRBJ2-5, is as follows: KAGVTQTPRYLIKTRGQQVTLSCSPISGHRSVSWYQQTPGQGLQFLFEYFSETQRNKGNFPGRFSGRQFSNSRSEMNVSTLELGDSALYLCASSLTGGGETQYFGPGTRLLVL.

The chain combines TRBV7-9 with TRBJ2-1; 10 bases match TRBD1. CDR3 length: 14 amino acids. CDR1 and CDR2 (germline): SEHNR, FQNEAQ (reference sequence). The J segment lost 7 bases and the V segment lost 5 bases, leaving 5 bases of the junction unmatched. In DNA, the CDR3 is TGTGCCAGCAGCCTAAGACAGGGGGCAAATGAGCAGTTCTTC. Protein: CASSLRQGANEQFF.